This is a list of T cell receptor beta chains from one sample in a study of shared clonotypes between healthy human individuals. Sequenced by immunoSEQ multiplex PCR; TCRdb stores in-frame clones only, minus some. The sample includes around 370,000 clones, roughly 96% of them seen just once. Sequencing was performed on memory CD8+ T cells sorted from blood. These receptors all stem from a man aged 25 to 40 in good health. Both conserved end residues are part of each CDR3. D genes are given only for firm matches. Rows give clone size only sometimes, using once, few, many, or a class for an expanded clone.

TRBV6-5	TRBJ2-7	NA	NA	TGTGCCAGCAGTTACTCGAGATGGGTCCACGAGCAGTACTTC	CASSYSRWVHEQYF
TRBV29-1	TRBJ2-7	NA	NA	TGCAGCGTCCGCCTTCTAGCGCCAGAGGCTCTCTACGAGCAGTACTTC	CSVRLLAPEALYEQYF
TRBV6-1	TRBJ1-5	NA	NA	TGTGCCAGCAGTGAACGGCCATGGGATAGCAATCAGCCCCAGCATTTT	CASSERPWDSNQPQHF
TRBV7-6	TRBJ2-5	NA	NA	TGTGCCAGCAGCCGCCCGGCGGTGGAGACCCAGTACTTC	CASSRPAVETQYF
TRBV5-1	TRBJ2-2	NA	once	TGCGCCAGCAGCTTGCCGGGGGCGGCCGGGGAGCTGTTTTTT	CASSLPGAAGELFF
TRBV9	TRBJ2-1	NA	NA	TGTGCCAGCAGTACTAGCTCCGATGAGCAGTTCTTC	CASSTSSDEQFF
TRBV5-1	TRBJ2-1	NA	NA	TGCGCCAGCAGCTTGCAGGGGTGGAACAATGAGCAGTTCTTC	CASSLQGWNNEQFF
TRBV5-4	TRBJ2-7	NA	NA	TGTGCCAGCAGCGATGGGAGAGGAGGAGCCTACGAGCAGTACTTC	CASSDGRGGAYEQYF
TRBV5-1	TRBJ1-3	NA	NA	TGCGCCAGCAGCTTGGCAGGGGCTAGAAACACCATATATTTT	CASSLAGARNTIYF
TRBV30	TRBJ1-5	TRBD1	NA	TGTGCCCCTAATCGGGGACAGACGGGCAATCAGCCCCAGCATTTT	CAPNRGQTGNQPQHF
TRBV7-2	TRBJ2-3	TRBD2	NA	TGTGCCAGCAGCTTTATGTCTAGCGGGAGGTTAGGTACGCAGTATTTT	CASSFMSSGRLGTQYF
TRBV30	TRBJ2-7	NA	NA	TGTGCCTGGAGTGCCGGGACGAGCTCCGAGCAGTACTTC	CAWSAGTSSEQYF
TRBV30	TRBJ2-5	TRBD2	NA	TGTGCCTGGAGTGCCCCCGGGACTAGCGGGAGGACCCAGTACTTC	CAWSAPGTSGRTQYF
TRBV18	TRBJ2-1	NA	NA	TGTGCCAGCTCACCAATTAATACGGCCGACCGCAACAATGAGCAGTTCTTC	CASSPINTADRNNEQFF
TRBV30	TRBJ1-1	NA	NA	TGTGCCTCACAGACAGCTAGAAACACTGAAGCTTTCTTT	CASQTARNTEAFF
TRBV28	TRBJ2-7	NA	NA	TGTGCCAGCAGTTTATCTCAGGTGATCTACGAGCAGTACTTC	CASSLSQVIYEQYF